This T cell receptor beta chain was recovered during a study of blood T cell repertoires in COVID-19 (TCRdb year 2020). Turning to the overall study: Samples from collaborators originated in the United States, Italy and Spain and spanned both the acute and convalescent phases of COVID-19. The material from the prospective study consisted of cDNA or gDNA derived from T cells, B-cell-depleted T cells, or PBMCs. Where HLA class I and class II types were available, the types were taken from metadata supplied by the sample provider, not from assay-based typing. The repertoires were released in a freely available public database intended as a resource for research on the immune response to SARS-CoV-2. Deeply sampled blood TCRbeta repertoires from subjects exposed to, actively infected with, or recovered from COVID-19 were included in the dataset. Sample metadata almost always included a de-identified subject ID, COVID-19 status, age in years and sex. The samples were drawn from the first 160 participants of the ongoing ImmuneRACE study and from roughly 1,300 subjects provided by 6 global collaborators. Broad study findings and their caveats: The amount of clinical and demographic metadata varied by source and participant and was provided uncurated.

Collaborating institutions collected whole blood in K2EDTA tubes following their own protocols. For TCRbeta analysis, collaborators shipped samples in one of three forms: frozen whole blood, isolated PBMCs, or DNA extracted from either of those sample types. To note about this clone: Which antigen it targets is not known. Nothing much larger sits one base from this clone, and base qualities are not available.

TCRbeta CDR3 regions were amplified from genomic DNA by means of the immunoSEQ Assay, a bias-controlled multiplex PCR. The study's processing was this. Within the assay, amplification of reference gene primers was used to estimate how many nucleated cells each sample contained. Sequence reads were collapsed and filtered to measure the absolute abundance of every unique TCRbeta CDR3 rearrangement. For each sample, productive Simpson clonality was calculated as the square root of Simpson's diversity index over productive rearrangements. The clones in this table, taken by TCRdb from immuneACCESS, are in-frame only. Not every clone is retained; where verified, under half of the shortfall comes from an unresolved V gene, and the cause of the rest is unknown. That table supplies the V and J calls and clone size; D and trimming were determined from the DNA. Here the sample has 25,000 to 35,000 clones; 75% to 90% occur a single time. About 17% of the sample belongs to the ten largest clones.

The germline ends are 13 bases apart after V is trimmed by 3 bases and J by 11 bases. From a lookup of the germline V gene, CDR1 and CDR2 are SGHDN and FVKESK. The CDR3 spans 12 residues, from the cysteine through the phenylalanine. CDR3 DNA only is kept here, 36 bases in frame from base 1. The source is an older man with acute or convalescent COVID-19. Sequenced material: peripheral blood. The V and J segments used are TRBV14 and TRBJ1-1, with the identity of the D gene unclear. The sequenced DNA: TGTGCCAGCAGCCAGGAGACTTCTAGGGCTTTCTTT. Translated, this gives CASSQETSRAFF.